This TCR beta chain came from a study of shared clonotypes between healthy human individuals. Study-level points and caveats: Clonotype sharing among the donors was expected to vary with sequencing depth. Limited genetic and exposure-history diversity came from having few donors.

The donor cohort consisted entirely of Caucasian adults residing in Nashville, Tennessee. The authors divided CD4+ cells into CD45RA+ naive and CD45RA-negative memory subsets. Measured with immunoSEQ multiplex PCR; TCRdb has only the in-frame clones, and not every one. This table holds about 2.3 million clones, just under 95% found once. Germline V lookup: CDR1 MNHEY, CDR2 SMNVEV (reference sequence). The CDR3 is made up of 15 amino acids. V gave up 5 bases and J gave up 0 bases, with 11 bases separating them. About this clone: The antigen is undetermined.

This TCR was recovered from a man younger than 35 in good health. Some clones in this sample may be carry-over from other donors' samples. J is TRBJ2-1 and V is TRBV27; D not certain. Sequences were obtained from naive CD4+ T cells from PBMCs. Subset of the sample: CD45RA+ positively selected. The DNA for the CDR3 is TGTGCCAGCAGTGCACAGCGATACTCCTACAATGAGCAGTTCTTC. Translating it yields CASSAQRYSYNEQFF.